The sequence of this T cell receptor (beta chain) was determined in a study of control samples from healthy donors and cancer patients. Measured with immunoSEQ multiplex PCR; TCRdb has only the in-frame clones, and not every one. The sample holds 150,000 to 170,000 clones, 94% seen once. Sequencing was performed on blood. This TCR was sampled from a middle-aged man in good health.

CDR3 coding DNA: TGTGCCAGCAACGAGGGAGGGGAGAATGGTGAAAAACTGTTTTTT. Protein: CASNEGGENGEKLFF. The chain is built from TRBV28 and TRBJ1-4; possibly TRBD1 for D (5 bases). V lost 7 bases and J 7 bases, leaving 19 bases between the germline ends. Looked up from germline, CDR1 is MDHEN and CDR2 is SYDVKM. The CDR3 totals 15 residues.